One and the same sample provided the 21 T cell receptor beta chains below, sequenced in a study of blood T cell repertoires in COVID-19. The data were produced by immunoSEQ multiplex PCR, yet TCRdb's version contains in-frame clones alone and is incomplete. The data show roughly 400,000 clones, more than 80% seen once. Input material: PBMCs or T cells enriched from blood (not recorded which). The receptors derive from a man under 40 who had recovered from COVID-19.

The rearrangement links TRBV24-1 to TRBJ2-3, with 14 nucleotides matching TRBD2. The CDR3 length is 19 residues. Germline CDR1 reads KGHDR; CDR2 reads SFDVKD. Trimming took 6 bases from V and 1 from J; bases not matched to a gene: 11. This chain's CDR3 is CATSPGLAGERWGTDTQYF. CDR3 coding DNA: TGTGCCACCAGTCCGGGACTAGCGGGAGAGAGGTGGGGCACAGATACGCAGTATTTT.

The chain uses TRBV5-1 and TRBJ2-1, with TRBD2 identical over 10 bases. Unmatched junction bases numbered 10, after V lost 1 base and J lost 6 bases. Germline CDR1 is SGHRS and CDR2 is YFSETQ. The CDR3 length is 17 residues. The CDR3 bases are TGCGCCAGCAGCTTGTTCGTGACTAGCGGGCCAATCAATGAGCAGTTCTTC. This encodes CASSLFVTSGPINEQFF.

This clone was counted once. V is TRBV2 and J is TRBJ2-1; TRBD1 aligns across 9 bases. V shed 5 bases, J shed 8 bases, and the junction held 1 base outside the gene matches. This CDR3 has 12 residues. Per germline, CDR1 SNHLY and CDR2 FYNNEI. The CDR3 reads CASSRDRDEQFF. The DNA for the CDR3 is TGTGCCAGCAGTCGGGACAGGGATGAGCAGTTCTTC.

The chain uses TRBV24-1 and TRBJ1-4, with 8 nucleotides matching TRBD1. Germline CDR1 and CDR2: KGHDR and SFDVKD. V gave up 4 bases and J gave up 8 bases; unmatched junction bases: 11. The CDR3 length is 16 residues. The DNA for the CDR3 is TGTGCCACCAGTGACAACCCGACACAGGGGGGGGAAAAACTGTTTTTT. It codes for CATSDNPTQGGEKLFF.

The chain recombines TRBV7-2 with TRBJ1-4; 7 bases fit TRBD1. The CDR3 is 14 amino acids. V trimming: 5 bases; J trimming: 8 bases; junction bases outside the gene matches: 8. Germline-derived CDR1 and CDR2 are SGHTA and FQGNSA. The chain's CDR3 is CASSKRDRDEKLFF. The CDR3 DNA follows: TGTGCCAGCAGCAAACGCGACAGGGACGAAAAACTGTTTTTT. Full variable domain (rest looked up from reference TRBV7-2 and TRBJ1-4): GAGVSQSPSNKVTEKGKDVELRCDPISGHTALYWYRQSLGQGLEFLIYFQGNSAPDKSGLPSDRFSAERTGGSVSTLTIQRTQQEDSAVYLCASSKRDRDEKLFFGSGTQLSVL.

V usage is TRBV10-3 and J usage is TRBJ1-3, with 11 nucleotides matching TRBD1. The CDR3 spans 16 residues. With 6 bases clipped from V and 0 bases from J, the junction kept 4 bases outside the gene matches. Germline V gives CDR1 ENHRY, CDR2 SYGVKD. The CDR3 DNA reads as TGTGCCATCAGCAGGGACAGGGGGAACTCTGGAAACACCATATATTTT. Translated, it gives CAISRDRGNSGNTIYF.

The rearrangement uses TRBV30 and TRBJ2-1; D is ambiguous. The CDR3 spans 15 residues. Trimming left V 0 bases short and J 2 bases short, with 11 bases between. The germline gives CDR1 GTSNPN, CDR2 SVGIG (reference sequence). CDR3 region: CAWSVMAAAYNEQFF. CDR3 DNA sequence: TGTGCCTGGAGTGTAATGGCGGCCGCCTACAATGAGCAGTTCTTC.

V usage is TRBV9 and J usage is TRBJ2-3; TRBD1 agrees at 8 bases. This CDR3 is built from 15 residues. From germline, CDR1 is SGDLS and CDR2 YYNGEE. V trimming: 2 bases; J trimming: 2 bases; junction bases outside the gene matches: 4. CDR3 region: CASSVGGQDTDTQYF. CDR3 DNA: TGTGCCAGCAGCGTCGGGGGACAGGACACAGATACGCAGTATTTT.

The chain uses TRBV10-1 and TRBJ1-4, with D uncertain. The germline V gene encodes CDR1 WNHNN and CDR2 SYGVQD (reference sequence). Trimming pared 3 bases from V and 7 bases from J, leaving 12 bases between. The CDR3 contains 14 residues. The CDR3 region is CASSEAQEGEKLFF. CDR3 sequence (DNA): TGCGCCAGCAGTGAAGCCCAGGAAGGTGAAAAACTGTTTTTT.

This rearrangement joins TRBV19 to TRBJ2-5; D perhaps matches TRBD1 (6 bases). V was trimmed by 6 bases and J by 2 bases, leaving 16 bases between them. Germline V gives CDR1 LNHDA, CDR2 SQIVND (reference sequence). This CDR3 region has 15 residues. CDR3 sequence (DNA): TGTGCCAGTAGCATGGGACATGAGGAACAAGAGACCCAGTACTTC. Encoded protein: CASSMGHEEQETQYF.

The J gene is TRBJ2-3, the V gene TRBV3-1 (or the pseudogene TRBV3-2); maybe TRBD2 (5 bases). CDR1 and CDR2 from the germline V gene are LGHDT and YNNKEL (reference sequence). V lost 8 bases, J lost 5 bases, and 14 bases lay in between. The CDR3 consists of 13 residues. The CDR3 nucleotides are TGTGCCAGCGATTTCGGGGAAGGAGATACGCAGTATTTT. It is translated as CASDFGEGDTQYF.

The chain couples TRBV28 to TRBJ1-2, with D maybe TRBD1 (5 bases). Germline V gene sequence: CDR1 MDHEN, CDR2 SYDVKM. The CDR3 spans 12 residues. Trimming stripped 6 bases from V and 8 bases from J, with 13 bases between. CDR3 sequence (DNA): TGTGCCAGCAGCTTGACAGCCGGCGGCTACACCTTC. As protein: CASSLTAGGYTF.

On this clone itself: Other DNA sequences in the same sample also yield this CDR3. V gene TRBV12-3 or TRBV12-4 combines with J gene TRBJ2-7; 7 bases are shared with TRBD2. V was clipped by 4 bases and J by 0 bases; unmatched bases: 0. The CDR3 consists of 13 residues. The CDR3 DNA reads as TGTGCCAGCAGTTCTAGCGGCTCCTACGAGCAGTACTTC. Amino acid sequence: CASSSSGSYEQYF.

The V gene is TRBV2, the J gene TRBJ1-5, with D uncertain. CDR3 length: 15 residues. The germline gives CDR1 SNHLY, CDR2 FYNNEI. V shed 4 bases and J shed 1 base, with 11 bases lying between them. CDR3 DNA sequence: TGTGCCAGCAGTGGACTACCTGGGAGCAATCAGCCCCAGCATTTT. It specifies CASSGLPGSNQPQHF.

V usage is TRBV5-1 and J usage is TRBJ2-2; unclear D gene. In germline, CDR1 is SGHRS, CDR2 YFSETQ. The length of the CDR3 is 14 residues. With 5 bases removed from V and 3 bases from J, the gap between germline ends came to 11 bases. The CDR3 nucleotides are TGCGCCAGCAGGGCCGTATCAGACACCGGGGAGCTGTTTTTT. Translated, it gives CASRAVSDTGELFF.

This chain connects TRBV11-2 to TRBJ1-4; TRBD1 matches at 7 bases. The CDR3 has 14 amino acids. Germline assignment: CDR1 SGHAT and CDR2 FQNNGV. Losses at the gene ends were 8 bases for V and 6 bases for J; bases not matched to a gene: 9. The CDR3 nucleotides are TGTGCCAGCCTCTTTGAGGGGGCGCATGAAAAACTGTTTTTT. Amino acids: CASLFEGAHEKLFF.

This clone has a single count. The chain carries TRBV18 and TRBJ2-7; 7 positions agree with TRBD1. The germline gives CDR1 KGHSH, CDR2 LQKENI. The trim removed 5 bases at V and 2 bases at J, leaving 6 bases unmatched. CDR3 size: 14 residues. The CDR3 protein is CASSEGTVTYEQYF. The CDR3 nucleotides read TGTGCCAGCTCAGAAGGGACAGTAACCTACGAGCAGTACTTC.

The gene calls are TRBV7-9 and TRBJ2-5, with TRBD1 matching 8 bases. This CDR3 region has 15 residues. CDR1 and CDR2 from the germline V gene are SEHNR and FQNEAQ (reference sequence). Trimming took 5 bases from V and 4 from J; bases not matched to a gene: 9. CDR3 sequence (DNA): TGTGCCAGCAGCGCTAGGGACAGGAGTAGAGAGACCCAGTACTTC. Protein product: CASSARDRSRETQYF.

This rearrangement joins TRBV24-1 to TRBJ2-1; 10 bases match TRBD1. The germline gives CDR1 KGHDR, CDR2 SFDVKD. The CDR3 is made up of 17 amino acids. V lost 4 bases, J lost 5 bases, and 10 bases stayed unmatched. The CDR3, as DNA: TGTGCCACCAGTGACATTACCGGGACAGGGGCGCACAATGAGCAGTTCTTC. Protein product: CATSDITGTGAHNEQFF.

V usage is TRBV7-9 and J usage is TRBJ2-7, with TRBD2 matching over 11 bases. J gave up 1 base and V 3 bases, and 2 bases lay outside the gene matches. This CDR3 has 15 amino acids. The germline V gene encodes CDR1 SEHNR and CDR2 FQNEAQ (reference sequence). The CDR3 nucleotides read TGTGCCAGCAGCTTGGGACTAGCGGCATCCTACGAGCAGTACTTC. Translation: CASSLGLAASYEQYF.

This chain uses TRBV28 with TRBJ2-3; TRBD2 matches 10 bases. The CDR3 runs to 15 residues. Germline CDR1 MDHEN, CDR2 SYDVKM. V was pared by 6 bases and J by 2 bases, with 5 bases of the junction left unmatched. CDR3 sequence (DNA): TGTGCCAGCAGAGGAGCGGGAGGGAACACAGATACGCAGTATTTT. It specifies CASRGAGGNTDTQYF.